This entry features one T cell receptor beta chain sequence. Only in-frame clones appear in the TCRdb table, and some are missing; sequencing was by immunoSEQ multiplex PCR. Of around 52,000 clones listed, around 93% were seen once; the top ten hold around 0.16%. V was clipped by 5 bases and J by 6 bases, with 11 bases between them. CDR3 length equals 13 residues. Germline V gene sequence: CDR1 SGHVS, CDR2 FQNEAQ. The data were obtained in a study of T cell changes during pregnancy in multiple sclerosis. The rearrangement uses TRBV7-8 and TRBJ2-1; D may be TRBD2 (5 bases). Sequencing was performed on CD4+ T cells from peripheral blood mononuclear cells, taken after pregnancy. The sequence was collected from a female donor in good health, enrolled as a control in a pregnancy study. Here the CDR3 reads CASSRRGSNEQFF. The DNA for the CDR3 is TGTGCCAGCAGCCGACGAGGGAGCAATGAGCAGTTCTTC. The full variable domain, with the rest looked up from reference TRBV7-8 and TRBJ2-1, is GAGVSQSPRYKVAKRGQDVALRCDPISGHVSLFWYQQALGQGPEFLTYFQNEAQLDKSGLPSDRFFAERPEGSVSTLKIQRTQQEDSAVYLCASSRRGSNEQFFGPGTRLTVL.